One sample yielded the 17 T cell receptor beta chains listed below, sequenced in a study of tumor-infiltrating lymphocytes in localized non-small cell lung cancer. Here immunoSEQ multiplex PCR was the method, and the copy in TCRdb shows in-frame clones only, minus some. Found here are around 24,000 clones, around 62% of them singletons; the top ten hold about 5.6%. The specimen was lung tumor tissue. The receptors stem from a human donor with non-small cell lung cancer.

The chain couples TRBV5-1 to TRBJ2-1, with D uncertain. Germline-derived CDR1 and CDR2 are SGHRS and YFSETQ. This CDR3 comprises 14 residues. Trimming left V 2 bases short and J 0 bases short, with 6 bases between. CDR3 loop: CASSLPDSYNEQFF. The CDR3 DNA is TGCGCCAGCAGCTTACCAGACTCCTACAATGAGCAGTTCTTC.

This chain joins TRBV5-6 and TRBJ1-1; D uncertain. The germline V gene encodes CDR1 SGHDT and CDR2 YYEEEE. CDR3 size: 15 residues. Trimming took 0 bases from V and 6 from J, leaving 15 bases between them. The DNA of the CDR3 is TGTGCCAGCAGCTTGGGGTCCTTAAGGTACTCTGAAGCTTTCTTT. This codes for CASSLGSLRYSEAFF.

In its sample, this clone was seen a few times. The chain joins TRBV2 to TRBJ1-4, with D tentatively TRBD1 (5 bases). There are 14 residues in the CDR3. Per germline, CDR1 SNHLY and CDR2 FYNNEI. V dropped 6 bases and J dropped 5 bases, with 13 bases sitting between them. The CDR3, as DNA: TGTGCCAGCAGCCGGGACGGTTGGAATGAAAAACTGTTTTTT. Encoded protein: CASSRDGWNEKLFF.

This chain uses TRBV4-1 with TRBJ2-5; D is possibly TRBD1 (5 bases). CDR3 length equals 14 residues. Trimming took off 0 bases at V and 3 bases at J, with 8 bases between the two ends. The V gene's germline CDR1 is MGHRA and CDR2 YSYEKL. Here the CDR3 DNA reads TGCGCCAGCAGCCAAGATCCCAGGGAAGAGACCCAGTACTTC. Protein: CASSQDPREETQYF.

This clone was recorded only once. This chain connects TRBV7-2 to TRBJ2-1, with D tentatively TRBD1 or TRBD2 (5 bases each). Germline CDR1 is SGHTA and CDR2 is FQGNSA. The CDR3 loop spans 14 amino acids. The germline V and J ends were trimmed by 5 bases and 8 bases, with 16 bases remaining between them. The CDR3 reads CASSRSTGRDEQFF. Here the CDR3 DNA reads TGTGCCAGCAGCCGAAGCACGGGGCGGGATGAGCAGTTCTTC.

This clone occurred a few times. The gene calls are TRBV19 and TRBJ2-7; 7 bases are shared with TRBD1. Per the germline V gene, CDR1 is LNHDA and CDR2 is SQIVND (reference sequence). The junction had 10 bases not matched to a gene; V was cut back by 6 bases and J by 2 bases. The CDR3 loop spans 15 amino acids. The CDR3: CASRPGQHTPYEQYF. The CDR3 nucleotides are TGTGCCAGTAGACCGGGACAGCACACTCCCTACGAGCAGTACTTC.

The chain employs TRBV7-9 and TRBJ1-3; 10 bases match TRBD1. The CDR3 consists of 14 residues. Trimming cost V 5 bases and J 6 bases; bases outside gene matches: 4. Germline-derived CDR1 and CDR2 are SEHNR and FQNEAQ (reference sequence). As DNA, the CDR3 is TGTGCCAGCAGCAGTGGACAGGGGGTAAACACCATATATTTT. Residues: CASSSGQGVNTIYF. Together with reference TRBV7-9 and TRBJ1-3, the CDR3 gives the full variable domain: DTGVSQNPRHKITKRGQNVTFRCDPISEHNRLYWYRQTLGQGPEFLTYFQNEAQLEKSRLLSDRFSAERPKGSFSTLEIQRTEQGDSAMYLCASSSGQGVNTIYFGEGSWLTVV.

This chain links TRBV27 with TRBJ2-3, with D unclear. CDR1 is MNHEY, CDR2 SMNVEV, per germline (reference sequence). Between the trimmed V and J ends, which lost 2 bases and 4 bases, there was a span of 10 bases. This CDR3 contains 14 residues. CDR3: CASSLMNLADTQYF. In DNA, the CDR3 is TGTGCCAGCAGTTTAATGAACCTGGCAGATACGCAGTATTTT.

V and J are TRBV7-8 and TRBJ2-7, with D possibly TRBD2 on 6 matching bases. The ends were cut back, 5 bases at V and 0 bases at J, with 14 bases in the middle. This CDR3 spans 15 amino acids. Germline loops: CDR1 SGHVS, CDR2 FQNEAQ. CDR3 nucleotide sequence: TGTGCCAGCAGCCATGGATACGGGAGCTCCTACGAGCAGTACTTC. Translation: CASSHGYGSSYEQYF.

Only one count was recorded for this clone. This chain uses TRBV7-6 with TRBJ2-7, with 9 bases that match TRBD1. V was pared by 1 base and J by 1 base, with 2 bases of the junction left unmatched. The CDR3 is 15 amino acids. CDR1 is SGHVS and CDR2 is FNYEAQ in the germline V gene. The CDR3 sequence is CASSLGTGVSYEQYF. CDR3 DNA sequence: TGTGCCAGCAGCTTAGGGACAGGGGTTTCCTACGAGCAGTACTTC.

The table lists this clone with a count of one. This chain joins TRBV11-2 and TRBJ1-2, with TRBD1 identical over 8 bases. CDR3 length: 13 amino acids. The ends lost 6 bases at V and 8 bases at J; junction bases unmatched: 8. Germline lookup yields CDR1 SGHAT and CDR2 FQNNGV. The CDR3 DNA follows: TGTGCCAGCAGTCCCGACAGGGGTCGCGGCTACACCTTC. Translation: CASSPDRGRGYTF.

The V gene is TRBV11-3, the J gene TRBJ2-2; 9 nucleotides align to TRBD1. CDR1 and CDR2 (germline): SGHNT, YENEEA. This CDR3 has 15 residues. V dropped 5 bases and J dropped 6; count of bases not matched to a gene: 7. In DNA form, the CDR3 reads TGTGCCAGCAGCCTACAGGGGGCAGTTTCCGGGGAGCTGTTTTTT. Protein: CASSLQGAVSGELFF.

In nucleotides, the CDR3 is TGTGCCAGCAGCCAGTTGGCGGGGACTAGGTTTTCCAATGAGCAGTTCTTC. Translating it yields CASSQLAGTRFSNEQFF. The chain carries TRBV14 and TRBJ2-1; 8 positions agree with TRBD2. The CDR3 spans 17 residues. The trim removed 3 bases at V and 6 bases at J, leaving 13 bases unmatched. CDR1 is SGHDN, CDR2 FVKESK, per germline. Complete variable domain (other parts from reference TRBV14 and TRBJ2-1): EAGVTQFPSHSVIEKGQTVTLRCDPISGHDNLYWYRRVMGKEIKFLLHFVKESKQDESGMPNNRFLAERTGGTYSTLKVQPAELEDSGVYFCASSQLAGTRFSNEQFFGPGTRLTVL.

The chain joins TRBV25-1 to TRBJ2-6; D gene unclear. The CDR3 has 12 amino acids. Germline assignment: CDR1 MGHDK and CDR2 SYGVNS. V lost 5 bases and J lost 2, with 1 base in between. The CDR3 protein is CASSPGANVLTF. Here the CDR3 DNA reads TGTGCCAGCAGTCCTGGGGCCAACGTCCTGACTTTC.

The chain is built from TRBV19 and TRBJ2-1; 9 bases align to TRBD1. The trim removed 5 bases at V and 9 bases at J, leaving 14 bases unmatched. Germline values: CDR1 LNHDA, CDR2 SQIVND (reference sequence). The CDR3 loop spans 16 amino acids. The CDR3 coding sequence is TGTGCCAGTAGTGCCGGGGACAGGGTCATGTATGCTGAGCAGTTCTTC. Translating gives CASSAGDRVMYAEQFF.

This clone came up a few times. The CDR3 DNA reads as TGTGCCAGCAGTTATGACAGGGCCTATAACACTGAAGCTTTCTTT. Translation: CASSYDRAYNTEAFF. The chain combines TRBV6-5 with TRBJ1-1; 7 nucleotides agree with TRBD1. CDR3 length: 15 residues. Germline CDR1 MNHEY, CDR2 SVGAGI. V gave up 3 bases and J gave up 2 bases; unmatched junction bases: 6.

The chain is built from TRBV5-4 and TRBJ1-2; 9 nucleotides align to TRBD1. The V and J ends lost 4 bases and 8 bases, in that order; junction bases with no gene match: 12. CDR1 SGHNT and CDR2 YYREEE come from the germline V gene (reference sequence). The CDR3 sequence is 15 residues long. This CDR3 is CASSLGQGTPLGYTF. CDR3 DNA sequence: TGTGCCAGCAGCCTGGGACAGGGAACCCCCCTAGGCTACACCTTC.